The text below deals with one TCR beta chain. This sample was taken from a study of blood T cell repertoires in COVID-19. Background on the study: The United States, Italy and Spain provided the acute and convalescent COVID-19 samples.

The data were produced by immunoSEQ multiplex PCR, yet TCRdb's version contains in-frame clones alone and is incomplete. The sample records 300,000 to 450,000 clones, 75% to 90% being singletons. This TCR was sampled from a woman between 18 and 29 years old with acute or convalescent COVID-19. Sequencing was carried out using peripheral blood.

The CDR3: CASSIQAGWNQPQHF. CDR3 coding DNA: TGTGCCAGTAGTATTCAGGCAGGGTGGAATCAGCCCCAGCATTTT. This chain uses TRBV19 with TRBJ1-5, with TRBD1 as a possible D gene (5 bases). Germline V gene sequence: CDR1 LNHDA, CDR2 SQIVND (reference sequence). The CDR3 extends over 15 amino acids. Trimming pared 3 bases from V and 4 bases from J, leaving 13 bases between.